Presented here are 32 T cell receptor beta chains from one specimen sequenced in a study of T cells in Graves' hyperthyroidism and ophthalmopathy. The TCR beta CDR3 regions underwent amplification using RNA transcripts as the source. Primed by the HTBI set, a first-round RT-PCR was run on the TCR CDR3. Each CDR3 protein is one row after TCRdb ran MiXCR on the multiplex PCR reads. The sample lists fewer than 650,000 distinct CDR3 sequences, 14% to 15% seen once, with 3.5% to 4.5% in the top ten. The sample consisted of blood. The origin of the receptors is a middle-aged woman with Graves' ophthalmopathy.

This clonotype has at least ten counts. V and J are TRBV5-1 and TRBJ2-5, with D perhaps TRBD1 (6 bases). The CDR3 consists of 15 residues. V was cut by 4 bases and J by 6 bases, with 19 bases left in between. Germline loops: CDR1 SGHRS, CDR2 YFSETQ. CDR3 amino acids: CASSPRGSMRQTQYF. The CDR3, as DNA: TGCGCCAGCAGCCCGAGGGGGTCCATGCGGCAGACCCAGTACTTC.

This clonotype appeared many times. The chain carries TRBV18 and TRBJ2-5; 7 nucleotides match TRBD1. Looked up from germline, CDR1 is KGHSH and CDR2 is LQKENI. The CDR3 length is 14 residues. Trimming cost V 2 bases and J 2 bases; bases outside gene matches: 2. The CDR3 coding sequence is TGTGCCAGCTCACCAGAGACAGGGCAAGAGACCCAGTACTTC. Its protein product is CASSPETGQETQYF. Full variable domain (missing parts from reference TRBV18 and TRBJ2-5): NAGVMQNPRHLVRRRGQEARLRCSPMKGHSHVYWYRQLPEEGLKFMVYLQKENIIDESGMPKERFSAEFPKEGPSILRIQQVVRGDSAAYFCASSPETGQETQYFGPGTRLLVL.

This clonotype was counted many times. This chain joins TRBV28 and TRBJ1-5; possibly TRBD1 for D (6 bases). The CDR3 has 20 residues. V was trimmed by 7 bases and J by 1 base, leaving 29 bases between them. The germline gives CDR1 MDHEN, CDR2 SYDVKM. This CDR3 is CASTPGNPPRGDRSNQPQHF. CDR3 nucleotide sequence: TGTGCCAGCACCCCCGGCAATCCGCCCAGGGGCGATCGGAGCAATCAGCCCCAGCATTTT.

This clonotype appeared many times. The rearrangement joins TRBV20-1 to TRBJ1-1; tentative D call: TRBD1 (5 bases). In germline, CDR1 is DFQATT, CDR2 SNEGSKA (reference sequence). V dropped 0 bases and J dropped 1 base, with 9 bases sitting between them. The CDR3 has 14 amino acids. CDR3 in amino acids: CSARDIGGNTEAFF. The CDR3 DNA is TGCAGTGCTAGAGATATTGGGGGGAACACTGAAGCTTTCTTT.

This clonotype was seen ten or more times. V usage is TRBV6-5 and J usage is TRBJ1-2; D gene unclear. Per the germline V gene, CDR1 is MNHEY and CDR2 is SVGAGI. The V and J ends lost 2 bases and 0 bases respectively, with 7 bases between them. The CDR3 sequence is 14 residues long. For the CDR3, the DNA is TGTGCCAGCAGTTACGTGGGTTCTAACTATGGCTACACCTTC. Residues: CASSYVGSNYGYTF.

This clonotype was recorded many times. V and J are TRBV2 and TRBJ2-2; TRBD1 matches 7 bases. The germline CDR1 and CDR2 sequences are SNHLY and FYNNEI. This CDR3 contains 13 residues. The J segment lost 6 bases and the V segment lost 9 bases, leaving 7 bases of the junction unmatched. CDR3 nucleotide sequence: TGTGCCAGTCGACAGGGCACCGCCGGGGAGCTGTTTTTT. Translation gives CASRQGTAGELFF.

This clonotype was recorded at least ten times. The chain is built from TRBV12-3 or TRBV12-4 and TRBJ2-6; TRBD1 agrees at 7 bases. The V segment lost 5 bases and the J segment 3 bases; nucleotides outside the gene matches: 4. The CDR3 has 15 residues. The CDR3 sequence: CASSQRQGGANVLTF. The CDR3 region has the DNA TGTGCCAGCAGTCAACGACAGGGTGGGGCCAACGTCCTGACTTTC.

The CDR3 DNA follows: TGTGCCACCAGTGATTTGATGCCAGATACGCAGTATTTT. This encodes CATSDLMPDTQYF. The gene calls are TRBV24-1 and TRBJ2-3, with D uncertain. Looked up from germline, CDR1 is KGHDR and CDR2 is SFDVKD. V was trimmed by 0 bases and J by 4 bases, leaving 4 bases between them. The CDR3 is 13 residues long.

The sample holds many counts of this clonotype. The chain uses TRBV6-5 and TRBJ2-7; the D is unclear. The germline V gene has CDR1 MNHEY and CDR2 SVGAGI. Trimming cost V 6 bases and J 4 bases, with 16 bases left between them. The CDR3 is made up of 14 amino acids. CDR3 in DNA: TGTGCCAGCAGATTATGGCAAAGGGATTACGAGCAGTACTTC. Translation: CASRLWQRDYEQYF.

This clonotype was seen ten or more times. The gene calls are TRBV28 and TRBJ2-4; no firm D call. Germline lookup yields CDR1 MDHEN and CDR2 SYDVKM. Trimming stripped 4 bases from V and 0 bases from J, with 10 bases between. The CDR3 extends over 15 amino acids. The CDR3 loop is CASSWWSIAKNIQYF. CDR3 nucleotides: TGTGCCAGCAGTTGGTGGTCTATAGCCAAAAACATTCAGTACTTC. The full variable domain, with the rest looked up from reference TRBV28 and TRBJ2-4, is DVKVTQSSRYLVKRTGEKVFLECVQDMDHENMFWYRQDPGLGLRLIYFSYDVKMKEKGDIPEGYSVSREKKERFSLILESASTNQTSMYLCASSWWSIAKNIQYFGAGTRLSVL.

This clonotype appeared many times. The chain links TRBV5-1 to TRBJ2-4; 10 positions agree with TRBD1. Germline V gene data show CDR1 as SGHRS and CDR2 as YFSETQ. This CDR3 is built from 14 residues. V lost 5 bases, J lost 6 bases, and 5 bases stayed unmatched. CDR3 sequence reads: CASRLRQGANIQYF. In nucleotides, the CDR3 is TGCGCCAGCAGACTTCGACAGGGGGCAAACATTCAGTACTTC.

The chain employs TRBV5-1 and TRBJ2-2; 13 nucleotides align to TRBD2. The CDR3 is made up of 16 amino acids. Germline V gene data show CDR1 as SGHRS and CDR2 as YFSETQ. The V segment lost 0 bases and the J segment 6 bases; nucleotides outside the gene matches: 2. CDR3 sequence reads: CASSLGTSGGSGELFF. In DNA, the CDR3 is TGCGCCAGCAGCTTGGGGACTAGCGGGGGTTCCGGGGAGCTGTTTTTT.

This clonotype was recorded many times. The rearrangement joins TRBV20-1 to TRBJ1-5; D call uncertain. The CDR3 contains 14 residues. V was pared by 6 bases and J by 4 bases, with 16 bases between. From germline, CDR1 is DFQATT and CDR2 SNEGSKA (reference sequence). The CDR3, as DNA: TGCAGTGCAACTGAGAGTCACGGAAATCAGCCCCAGCATTTT. Its protein product is CSATESHGNQPQHF.

The chain links TRBV6-1 to TRBJ2-7, with 13 bases matching TRBD2. CDR3 length: 19 amino acids. CDR1 is MNHNS, CDR2 SASEGT, per germline. After removal of 3 bases from V and 2 bases from J, the junction contained 13 bases not matched to a gene. DNA for the CDR3: TGTGCCAGCAGTGAGCCCGTATGGTGGACTAGCGGGGGAACCTACGAGCAGTACTTC. Its protein product is CASSEPVWWTSGGTYEQYF.

CDR3 DNA sequence: TGTGCCAGCAGCTTAGCGCGAGGAGGGGGACGGGAAGAGACCCAGTACTTC. Translated: CASSLARGGGREETQYF. V and J are TRBV7-2 and TRBJ2-5; D may correspond to TRBD1 or TRBD2 (6 bases each). Between the trimmed V and J ends, which lost 0 bases and 3 bases, there was a span of 17 bases. CDR1 and CDR2 (germline): SGHTA, FQGNSA. The CDR3 is 17 residues long. Using reference TRBV7-2 and TRBJ2-5 for the parts outside the CDR3, the full variable domain is GAGVSQSPSNKVTEKGKDVELRCDPISGHTALYWYRQSLGQGLEFLIYFQGNSAPDKSGLPSDRFSAERTGGSVSTLTIQRTQQEDSAVYLCASSLARGGGREETQYFGPGTRLLVL.

The chain links TRBV12-3 or TRBV12-4 to TRBJ1-5; the D is unclear. The CDR3 sequence is 13 residues long. The V and J ends lost 6 bases and 2 bases respectively, with 8 bases between them. The chain's CDR3 is CASRGARNQPQHF. The CDR3 nucleotides are TGTGCCAGCAGGGGAGCGCGCAATCAGCCCCAGCATTTT.

Many counts were recorded for this clonotype. The chain carries TRBV6-5 and TRBJ2-2; the D is unclear. Germline-derived CDR1 and CDR2 are MNHEY and SVGAGI. This CDR3 region has 16 residues. V was pared by 2 bases and J by 0 bases, with 10 bases between. The CDR3 sequence is CASSYPPGSNTGELFF. The CDR3 nucleotides are TGTGCCAGCAGTTACCCGCCCGGTTCGAACACCGGGGAGCTGTTTTTT.

This clonotype was picked up many times. The CDR3 bases are TGTGCCAGCAGGTCGCTAGGGGAGGTATATACTGAAGCTTTCTTT. Protein sequence: CASRSLGEVYTEAFF. The rearrangement joins TRBV2 to TRBJ1-1; perhaps TRBD1 as D (5 bases). Germline lookup yields CDR1 SNHLY and CDR2 FYNNEI. CDR3 length equals 15 residues. Trimming stripped 6 bases from V and 5 bases from J, with 19 bases between.

This clonotype was observed many times. The rearrangement uses TRBV30 and TRBJ2-4; D uncertain. The V and J ends lost 0 bases and 3 bases respectively, with 6 bases between them. The length of the CDR3 is 13 residues. Per germline, CDR1 GTSNPN and CDR2 SVGIG (reference sequence). This CDR3 is CAWSVPSKNIQYF. The CDR3 DNA sequence: TGTGCCTGGAGTGTTCCGAGCAAAAACATTCAGTACTTC.

There are many counts of this clonotype. V and J are TRBV7-9 and TRBJ2-7, with D possibly TRBD2 on 6 matching bases. Looked up from germline, CDR1 is SEHNR and CDR2 is FQNEAQ (reference sequence). Between the trimmed V and J ends, which lost 8 bases and 3 bases, there was a span of 14 bases. This CDR3 has 13 amino acids. This CDR3 reads CASCLGRGYEQYF. For the CDR3, the DNA is TGTGCCAGCTGTCTTGGGCGGGGCTACGAGCAGTACTTC.

This chain uses TRBV19 with TRBJ1-1, with TRBD1 matching 8 bases. Per germline, CDR1 LNHDA and CDR2 SQIVND (reference sequence). The CDR3 is 15 amino acids. J lost 3 bases, V lost 7 bases, and 10 bases had no gene match. CDR3 sequence reads: CASKMGTGVDTEAFF. Written as DNA, the CDR3 is TGTGCCAGTAAAATGGGGACAGGTGTTGACACTGAAGCTTTCTTT.

In this sample, this clonotype turned up many times. The CDR3: CASSFSHRRGEPYEQYF. DNA of the CDR3: TGTGCCAGCAGTTTTTCACACCGTCGGGGGGAGCCCTACGAGCAGTACTTC. The V call is TRBV28, the J call TRBJ2-7, with 7 bases matching TRBD2. Germline trimming cut 3 bases from V and 2 bases from J; bases unmatched to any gene: 13. The germline CDR1 and CDR2 sequences are MDHEN and SYDVKM. This CDR3 is built from 17 residues.

This clonotype was seen a handful of times. The rearrangement links TRBV18 to TRBJ2-2; 8 positions agree with TRBD1. Germline V gene sequence: CDR1 KGHSH, CDR2 LQKENI. This CDR3 comprises 16 residues. J gave up 7 bases and V 2 bases, and 9 bases lay outside the gene matches. The CDR3 region has the DNA TGTGCCAGCTCACCATTGATTGGACAGGGAGGCGGGGAGCTGTTTTTT. It codes for CASSPLIGQGGGELFF.

This clonotype came up many times. The V gene is TRBV11-1, the J gene TRBJ1-2; 7 bases line up with TRBD1. Germline V CDR1 and CDR2: SGHAT, FQDESV (reference sequence). With V trimmed by 6 bases and J by 4 bases, 17 bases remained unmatched. The CDR3 has 17 residues. The DNA for the CDR3 is TGTGCCAGCAGTAGGGCCCCAGGAGGGGGCGCCGGCTATGGCTACACCTTC. This gives the protein CASSRAPGGGAGYGYTF.

This clonotype was observed at least ten times. The V call is TRBV2, the J call TRBJ2-5; 7 bases are shared with TRBD2. Per germline, CDR1 SNHLY and CDR2 FYNNEI. V lost 4 bases to trimming and J lost 2 bases; unmatched junction nucleotides: 7. There are 15 residues in the CDR3. The CDR3 sequence: CASSGGRAVQETQYF. The CDR3 DNA is TGTGCCAGCAGTGGGGGGAGGGCGGTTCAAGAGACCCAGTACTTC.

This clonotype was seen at least ten times. The chain is built from TRBV7-9 and TRBJ1-2, with TRBD1 identical over 9 bases. In germline, CDR1 is SEHNR, CDR2 FQNEAQ (reference sequence). V was pared by 4 bases and J by 8 bases, with 8 bases of the junction left unmatched. CDR3 size: 14 residues. Here the CDR3 reads CASSSSDRGPGYTF. In DNA, the CDR3 is TGTGCCAGCAGCTCGTCGGACAGGGGCCCGGGCTACACCTTC.

This clonotype occurred a few times. The chain has TRBV5-6 and TRBJ2-2, with a possible D match to TRBD2 (5 bases). The CDR3 has 17 residues. V was shortened by 4 bases and J by 3 bases, with 19 bases between the two germline ends. Per the germline V gene, CDR1 is SGHDT and CDR2 is YYEEEE. CDR3 nucleotides: TGTGCCAGCAGCCCGGTCGGGGTTACACGACACACCGGGGAGCTGTTTTTT. It translates to CASSPVGVTRHTGELFF.

The V and J genes are TRBV12-3 or TRBV12-4 and TRBJ2-7, with unresolved D. This CDR3 is 15 amino acids long. V was cut by 5 bases and J by 1 base, with 15 bases left in between. The CDR3 loop reads CASSGDLFRSYEQYF. The DNA for the CDR3 is TGTGCCAGCAGTGGAGATTTATTTCGGTCCTACGAGCAGTACTTC.

The chain joins TRBV6-2 or TRBV6-3 to TRBJ2-5; D perhaps matches TRBD2 (5 bases). This CDR3 contains 17 residues. Trimming pared 5 bases from V and 2 bases from J, leaving 21 bases between. Per germline, CDR1 MNHEY and CDR2 SVGEGT. The CDR3 here is CASSTAREARSQETQYF. CDR3 nucleotide sequence: TGTGCCAGCAGTACTGCCCGGGAAGCGCGATCACAAGAGACCCAGTACTTC.

This clonotype was picked up many times. The chain is built from TRBV28 and TRBJ2-7; D is unclear. Germline assignment: CDR1 MDHEN and CDR2 SYDVKM. The CDR3 is 14 residues long. V lost 5 bases, J lost 3 bases, and 14 bases lay in between. This CDR3 reads CASSSATAHYEQYF. As DNA, the CDR3 is TGTGCCAGCAGTAGCGCGACGGCCCACTACGAGCAGTACTTC. Looking up the rest from reference TRBV28 and TRBJ2-7 gives the full variable domain: DVKVTQSSRYLVKRTGEKVFLECVQDMDHENMFWYRQDPGLGLRLIYFSYDVKMKEKGDIPEGYSVSREKKERFSLILESASTNQTSMYLCASSSATAHYEQYFGPGTRLTVT.

As concerns this clonotype: Being one base from a much bigger clone, this may be a read error. The J gene is TRBJ1-1, the V gene TRBV28, with D maybe TRBD1 (5 bases). Germline CDR1 is MDHEN and CDR2 is SYDVKM. This CDR3 has 15 amino acids. Trimming removed 8 bases from V and 6 bases from J, with 22 bases in between. CDR3 sequence reads: CASGPPRGVWAEAFF. The CDR3 DNA is TGTGCCAGCGGCCCTCCCCGAGGGGTTTGGGCTGAAGCTTTCTTT. Full variable domain (rest looked up from reference TRBV28 and TRBJ1-1): DVKVTQSSRYLVKRTGEKVFLECVQDMDHENMFWYRQDPGLGLRLIYFSYDVKMKEKGDIPEGYSVSREKKERFSLILESASTNQTSMYLCASGPPRGVWAEAFFGQGTRLTVV.

This clonotype turned up a few times. This sequence joins TRBV7-3 and TRBJ2-5, with D possibly called TRBD1 or TRBD2 (5 bases each). The V and J ends lost 5 bases and 5 bases respectively, with 18 bases between them. Per germline, CDR1 SGHTA and CDR2 FQGTGA. This CDR3 has 15 residues. Here the CDR3 reads CASSPAGTPGETQYF. CDR3 coding DNA: TGTGCCAGCAGCCCCGCCGGGACCCCAGGGGAGACCCAGTACTTC.